This T cell receptor beta chain was identified during a study of T cell responses to AZD1222 COVID-19 vaccine. Findings and caveats of the study: The donor cohort was predominantly white British with a female majority, and clonal diversity may have been underestimated. Baseline seropositivity characterized only six AZD1222 recipients. Researchers report vaccine-associated CD4 TCRs spanning spike, with dominance at 160-218 and 743-854. Close to half of spike-specific TCRs reportedly recognize unmutated variant regions.

The repertoire was sequenced with immunoSEQ multiplex PCR; TCRdb's copy has only in-frame clones and lacks some. Among around 83,000 clones listed, 90% were seen once. Germline values: CDR1 SQVTM, CDR2 ANQGSEA. The germline V and J ends were trimmed by 4 bases and 5 bases, with 12 bases remaining between them. The CDR3 runs to 13 residues. On this clone itself: Its antigen is not known.

Sequencing was performed on peripheral blood, taken 28 days after the second AZD1222 dose. The TCR sequence derives from an adult who received the AZD1222 COVID-19 vaccine. The chain recombines TRBV29-1 with TRBJ1-5; the D is unclear. Here the CDR3 reads CSVGSGWDQPQHF. DNA of the CDR3: TGCAGCGTTGGTTCCGGTTGGGATCAGCCCCAGCATTTT.